What follows are 9 T cell receptor beta chains derived from one specimen sequenced in a study of cytomegalovirus exposure and HLA in healthy donors. The primer mix had 60 Vbeta and 13 Jbeta primers. Method: immunoSEQ multiplex PCR; TCRdb's copy keeps in-frame clones and lacks some. The sample has approximately 92,000 clones, roughly 80% seen once. Sequenced sample: PBMCs. Receptors originate from a girl aged 2-10 years in good health and CMV-seropositive.

The genes are TRBV30 and TRBJ1-2; 7 bases are shared with TRBD1. V lost 4 bases and J lost 8; bases outside the gene matches: 7. The germline V gene encodes CDR1 GTSNPN and CDR2 SVGIG (reference sequence). This CDR3 is 12 amino acids long. CDR3 in amino acids: CAWNRDSDGYTF. The CDR3 coding sequence is TGTGCCTGGAACCGGGACAGCGACGGCTACACCTTC.

V gene TRBV9 combines with J gene TRBJ1-1; a possible D gene is TRBD1 (5 bases). The CDR3 is made up of 13 amino acids. Trimming shortened V by 0 bases and J by 2 bases, and 5 bases separated the two germline ends. Germline lookup yields CDR1 SGDLS and CDR2 YYNGEE. Here the CDR3 reads CASSVGTNTEAFF. DNA for the CDR3: TGTGCCAGCAGCGTAGGGACAAACACTGAAGCTTTCTTT.

The gene calls are TRBV5-1 and TRBJ2-7, with TRBD1 as a possible D gene (7 bases). Germline values: CDR1 SGHRS, CDR2 YFSETQ. The CDR3 length is 14 residues. V was cut by 0 bases and J by 6 bases, with 13 bases left in between. CDR3 DNA: TGCGCCAGCAGCTTGGACAGGGGAGCGGGCGAGCAGTACTTC. Its protein is CASSLDRGAGEQYF.

J is TRBJ2-1 and V is TRBV4-1, with 7 positions matching TRBD1. CDR3 length: 17 residues. Germline CDR1 and CDR2: MGHRA and YSYEKL. The trim removed 1 base at V and 7 bases at J, leaving 13 bases unmatched. The CDR3 DNA follows: TGCGCCAGCAGCCAAGGGCTTTATGACAGGGTGGCTAATGAGCAGTTCTTC. This gives the protein CASSQGLYDRVANEQFF.

The chain couples TRBV28 to TRBJ2-1, with D perhaps TRBD1 (6 bases). Trimming removed 5 bases at V and 5 bases at J, with 13 bases between. Looked up from germline, CDR1 is MDHEN and CDR2 is SYDVKM. The CDR3 consists of 14 residues. The CDR3 sequence: CASSTGGWNNEQFF. CDR3 in DNA: TGTGCCAGCAGTACTGGGGGCTGGAACAATGAGCAGTTCTTC.

The chain joins TRBV5-8 to TRBJ1-2; D gene uncertain. V was cut by 6 bases and J by 8 bases, with 17 bases left in between. The CDR3 sequence is 13 residues long. Germline CDR1 and CDR2: SGHTS and YDEGEE. CDR3 sequence: CASIRQVSGGYTF. CDR3 nucleotides: TGTGCCAGCATCCGGCAGGTTTCTGGGGGCTACACCTTC.

This rearrangement joins TRBV2 to TRBJ1-5; no definite D call. The CDR3 consists of 13 residues. Germline CDR1 SNHLY, CDR2 FYNNEI. Trimming stripped 8 bases from V and 2 bases from J, with 10 bases between. The CDR3 coding sequence is TGTGCCAGCCGAGGGCAGGGCAATCAGCCCCAGCATTTT. Translation: CASRGQGNQPQHF.

V is TRBV7-6 and J is TRBJ1-3; D gene ambiguous. The CDR3 length is 15 residues. With 0 bases removed from V and 0 bases from J, the gap between germline ends came to 6 bases. CDR1 and CDR2 from the germline V gene are SGHVS and FNYEAQ. The CDR3 DNA reads TGTGCCAGCAGCTTAGCCCCGGGCTCTGGAAACACCATATATTTT. This codes for CASSLAPGSGNTIYF.

This clone has a handful of counts. The genes are TRBV5-5 and TRBJ1-1; no definite D call. V was trimmed by 0 bases and J by 4 bases, leaving 7 bases between them. This CDR3 region has 13 residues. Looked up from germline, CDR1 is SGHKS and CDR2 is YYEKEE (reference sequence). CDR3 DNA sequence: TGTGCCAGCAGCTTGGTCGTAATCACTGAAGCTTTCTTT. Translating it yields CASSLVVITEAFF.